The clone carrying this T cell receptor beta chain was picked up a small number of times. Its antigen remains unknown. Trimming took 5 bases from V and 6 from J; bases not matched to a gene: 5. The CDR3 runs to 13 residues. Germline CDR1 SGHNT, CDR2 YENEEA. The TCR beta CDR3 regions underwent amplification from RNA transcripts. First-round RT-PCR employed HTBI primers, with a second-round multiplex PCR after it. TCRdb re-derived calls from the multiplex PCR reads in MiXCR, one entry per CDR3 protein. The sample has about 700,000 distinct CDR3 sequences, over 40% seen once. The sample comes from a study of Graves' ophthalmopathy and Graves' hyperthyroidism. Study findings and constraints: The model predicted ophthalmopathy progression with 60% to 71% sensitivity and around 72% specificity.

This chain uses TRBV11-3 with TRBJ2-7, with 9 bases matching TRBD2. The source material was peripheral blood. This TCR was recovered from an adult man with Graves' ophthalmopathy. The CDR3, as DNA: TGTGCCAGCAGCCGTTTAGCGGGAGTCGAGCAGTACTTC. It codes for CASSRLAGVEQYF.